What follows is one T cell receptor beta chain and its context. What it binds is not known. This same CDR3 is encoded by further DNA sequences in the sample. TCRdb keeps only in-frame clones here, not all; method: immunoSEQ multiplex PCR. The table includes fewer than 1.8 million clones, around 98.5% detected once. The data originate from a study of shared clonotypes between healthy human individuals. Study results and caveats: Clonotype sharing among donors was thought likely to change with sequencing depth.

The sequence was collected from a man aged 25-45 years in good health. Sequenced input: naive CD4+ T cells sorted from blood. Sample subset: CD45RA+ positively selected.

CDR3 nucleotides: TGTGCCAGCAGCCCCGACAGGGGCCAAGAGACCCAGTACTTC. Residues: CASSPDRGQETQYF. The genes are TRBV5-4 and TRBJ2-5; 8 bases align to TRBD1. The ends lost 4 bases at V and 1 base at J; junction bases unmatched: 3. The CDR3 runs to 14 residues. The germline gives CDR1 SGHNT, CDR2 YYREEE (reference sequence).